This TCR beta chain was identified in a study of T cell repertoires in cytomegalovirus infection. Background on the study: Used in the study were CMV epitopes, some recently identified and HLA-C-restricted, others well-studied and HLA-B-restricted. It was the public TCR beta signatures that indicated both CMV infection and matching HLA type. Whole-study results and caveats: Cumulative frequency of public TCR beta families picked out carriers of CMV plus the relevant HLA. The study found HLA-C-restricted CMV-specific TCR beta clonotypes dominating the ex vivo response.

The V and J ends lost 7 bases and 9 bases, in that order; junction bases with no gene match: 12. Germline values: CDR1 SGHKS, CDR2 YYEKEE (reference sequence). The CDR3 consists of 14 residues. TCRdb re-derived calls from the reads in MiXCR, one entry per CDR3 protein. Here the sample spans approximately 990,000 distinct CDR3 sequences, about a third being singletons. To note about this clonotype: No antigen is known for it.

The material sequenced was cultured CD8+ T cells from PBMCs, taken from culture after CMV antigen stimulation. The clonotype was recovered from a human donor in good health (CMV status not recorded). Some clones in this sample may be carry-over from other donors' samples. The chain links TRBV5-5 to TRBJ2-1; 8 bases line up with TRBD2. CDR3: CASGHSGEDGEQFF. The CDR3 DNA sequence: TGTGCCAGCGGCCATAGCGGGGAGGATGGTGAGCAGTTCTTC. The full variable domain, rest sourced from reference TRBV5-5 and TRBJ2-1, is DAGVTQSPTHLIKTRGQQVTLRCSPISGHKSVSWYQQVLGQGPQFIFQYYEKEERGRGNFPDRFSARQFPNYSSELNVNALLLGDSALYLCASGHSGEDGEQFFGPGTRLTVL.